A single sample gave rise to the 31 T cell receptor beta chains below, sequenced in a study of persistence of HIV-infected CD4 T cells. The libraries were made with immunoSEQ version 4 in survey mode. Clones were sequenced by immunoSEQ multiplex PCR, and TCRdb holds only the in-frame ones, with some missing. In the table there are under 20,000 clones, 55% to 65% of which are singletons. No antigen is known for these receptors. Overlapping HIV-1 Gag 15-mer peptides at 0.8 to 1 ug per peptide per mL were used. Responding CD4+ T cells were sorted by upregulation of both CD40 ligand and CD69. The sequencing here drew on CD4+ T cells sorted from PBMCs after roughly 18-hour stimulation, taken from a patient who received antiretroviral therapy. The origin of the receptors is an adult woman with HIV who was CMV-seropositive.

The V gene is TRBV2, the J gene TRBJ1-3; D possibly corresponds to TRBD1 (5 bases). Trimming removed 4 bases from V and 4 bases from J, with 11 bases in between. This CDR3 comprises 14 residues. From germline, CDR1 is SNHLY and CDR2 FYNNEI. CDR3 in amino acids: CASSGIGAGNTIYF. CDR3 bases: TGTGCCAGCAGTGGGATAGGGGCCGGAAACACCATATATTTT.

This clone has just a few counts. The gene calls are TRBV13 and TRBJ1-6, with D perhaps TRBD1 (6 bases). Germline V gene data show CDR1 as PRHDT and CDR2 as FYEKMQ (reference sequence). The V end was cut by 5 bases, the J end by 8 bases, with 13 bases between. The CDR3 spans 14 residues. The CDR3 protein is CASSLRGWDSPLHF. The CDR3 coding sequence is TGTGCCAGCAGCCTTAGGGGGTGGGATTCACCCCTCCACTTT.

The chain recombines TRBV29-1 with TRBJ2-7; D not certain. The CDR3 is 13 amino acids. CDR1 and CDR2 from the germline V gene are SQVTM and ANQGSEA. V dropped 5 bases and J dropped 2 bases, with 13 bases sitting between them. The CDR3 region is CSVQTSGPYEQYF. Written as DNA, the CDR3 is TGCAGCGTTCAAACCAGTGGGCCCTACGAGCAGTACTTC.

The table lists this clone with a count of one. The chain recombines TRBV30 with TRBJ2-6, with D perhaps TRBD1 (6 bases). This CDR3 is 18 amino acids long. Germline CDR1 reads GTSNPN; CDR2 reads SVGIG (reference sequence). The V gene lost 2 bases and the J gene lost 0 bases, with 17 bases spanning the gap. CDR3 coding DNA: TGTGCCTGGAGTCCCCGGGACACCTTTTTCTCTGGGGCCAACGTCCTGACTTTC. Amino acids: CAWSPRDTFFSGANVLTF.

The chain joins TRBV11-3 to TRBJ2-1; D ambiguous. This CDR3 region has 15 residues. The germline gives CDR1 SGHNT, CDR2 YENEEA. V lost 0 bases to trimming and J lost 0 bases, with 6 bases between them. The CDR3 spells CASSLDFGSYNEQFF. The CDR3 DNA is TGTGCCAGCAGCTTAGATTTTGGCTCCTACAATGAGCAGTTCTTC.

This chain joins TRBV6-5 and TRBJ2-1; unclear D gene. Germline CDR1 reads MNHEY; CDR2 reads SVGAGI. The CDR3 totals 14 residues. V was shortened by 6 bases and J by 5 bases, with 14 bases between the two germline ends. The chain's CDR3 is CASRPLLENNEQFF. CDR3 in DNA: TGTGCCAGCAGACCACTCCTAGAGAACAATGAGCAGTTCTTC.

There are a few counts of this clone. The chain recombines TRBV6-1 with TRBJ1-1, with TRBD1 identical over 8 bases. Per the germline V gene, CDR1 is MNHNS and CDR2 is SASEGT. V gave up 7 bases and J gave up 8 bases; unmatched junction bases: 6. This CDR3 comprises 12 residues. The CDR3 DNA reads TGTGCCAGCATGCAGGGGGCAGGAGAAGCTTTCTTT. It encodes CASMQGAGEAFF.

The V and J genes are TRBV5-1 and TRBJ2-5; TRBD2 matches 14 bases. The trim removed 4 bases at V and 5 bases at J, leaving 7 bases unmatched. Germline V lookup: CDR1 SGHRS, CDR2 YFSETQ. This CDR3 contains 16 residues. The CDR3 bases are TGCGCCAGCAGCCCTGGACTAGCGGGGGGTCTGGAGACCCAGTACTTC. Its protein is CASSPGLAGGLETQYF.

This rearrangement joins TRBV12-3 or TRBV12-4 to TRBJ1-2; 9 bases are shared with TRBD1. This CDR3 is built from 13 residues. J was trimmed by 8 bases and V by 7 bases; bases with no gene match: 8. CDR3 amino acids: CASTPQGARGYTF. Written as DNA, the CDR3 is TGTGCCAGCACTCCACAGGGGGCACGGGGCTACACCTTC.

The CDR3 DNA follows: TGCGCCAGCAGTACCCCAGAGGTGAACACCGGGGAGCTGTTTTTT. This gives the protein CASSTPEVNTGELFF. This chain connects TRBV5-1 to TRBJ2-2; no reliable D call. Trimming removed 5 bases from V and 1 base from J, with 12 bases in between. The CDR3 runs to 15 residues. CDR1 SGHRS and CDR2 YFSETQ come from the germline V gene.

Here the CDR3 DNA reads TGTGCCAGCAGCTTAGACCAGGGGCCGAAGACCCAGTACTTC. As protein: CASSLDQGPKTQYF. J is TRBJ2-5 and V is TRBV7-6, with D possibly being TRBD1 (6 bases). The CDR3 has 14 amino acids. The germline CDR1 and CDR2 sequences are SGHVS and FNYEAQ. The V end lost 1 base, the J end lost 6 bases, and 12 bases lay between the germline ends.

The chain is built from TRBV5-1 and TRBJ2-1; 7 nucleotides align to TRBD2. Trimming removed 0 bases from V and 3 bases from J; junction bases left unmatched: 9. The CDR3 loop spans 17 amino acids. Germline CDR1 SGHRS, CDR2 YFSETQ. For the CDR3, the DNA is TGCGCCAGCAGCTTGGGTCCTGTGGGCGGGGGCTACAATGAGCAGTTCTTC. Its protein is CASSLGPVGGGYNEQFF.

By proportion, this clone is medium-sized. The J gene is TRBJ1-6, the V gene TRBV30; D is unresolved. Germline values: CDR1 GTSNPN, CDR2 SVGIG (reference sequence). CDR3 length equals 13 residues. V dropped 3 bases and J dropped 7 bases, with 10 bases sitting between them. The CDR3 spells CAWRDPGNSPLHF. For the CDR3, the DNA is TGTGCCTGGAGGGATCCGGGCAATTCACCCCTCCACTTT.

The chain links TRBV29-1 to TRBJ2-3; D is undetermined. V lost 1 base and J 11 bases, leaving 13 bases between the germline ends. Looked up from germline, CDR1 is SQVTM and CDR2 is ANQGSEA. This CDR3 has 12 residues. The chain's CDR3 is CSVEARISGQYF. CDR3 sequence (DNA): TGCAGCGTTGAAGCCCGAATATCGGGGCAGTATTTT.

The V call is TRBV19, the J call TRBJ2-2; no clear D gene. Trimming shortened V by 5 bases and J by 2 bases, and 6 bases separated the two germline ends. This CDR3 is built from 13 residues. The germline V gene encodes CDR1 LNHDA and CDR2 SQIVND (reference sequence). The chain's CDR3 is CASSGVNTGELFF. The CDR3 region has the DNA TGTGCCAGTAGTGGGGTAAACACCGGGGAGCTGTTTTTT.

The J gene is TRBJ1-2, the V gene TRBV5-6; TRBD1 aligns across 7 bases. V was clipped by 5 bases and J by 8 bases; unmatched bases: 12. This CDR3 has 14 amino acids. CDR1 SGHDT and CDR2 YYEEEE come from the germline V gene. CDR3 bases: TGTGCCAGCAGTTTTGACAGGGTTACGACCGGCTACACCTTC. Translating it yields CASSFDRVTTGYTF.

V is TRBV10-3 and J is TRBJ1-1; no reliable D call. Trimming took off 4 bases at V and 5 bases at J, with 8 bases between the two ends. Germline assignment: CDR1 ENHRY and CDR2 SYGVKD. This CDR3 comprises 12 residues. CDR3 region: CAISGTDTEAFF. CDR3 nucleotide sequence: TGTGCCATCAGTGGGACGGATACTGAAGCTTTCTTT.

The chain carries TRBV6-5 and TRBJ2-2; D is ambiguous. Germline V gene lookup returns CDR1 MNHEY and CDR2 SVGAGI. This CDR3 region has 16 residues. V dropped 2 bases and J dropped 5 bases, with 15 bases sitting between them. CDR3 coding DNA: TGTGCCAGCAGTTACACACGCACCTGGGCGACCGGGGAGCTGTTTTTT. It yields the protein CASSYTRTWATGELFF.

J is TRBJ2-1 and V is TRBV7-3, with TRBD1 matching over 10 bases. Trimming at V came to 5 bases and at J to 2 bases, leaving 3 bases not matched to a gene. Looked up from germline, CDR1 is SGHTA and CDR2 is FQGTGA. The CDR3 loop spans 15 amino acids. The CDR3 DNA follows: TGTGCCAGCAGCGCCGGACAGGGGGCCTACAATGAGCAGTTCTTC. It codes for CASSAGQGAYNEQFF.

The CDR3 coding sequence is TGTGCCAGTAGTCCAAACCCTGACAAGGCTGGCTACACCTTC. Translated: CASSPNPDKAGYTF. This sequence joins TRBV19 and TRBJ1-2, with D hard to call. Germline V gene data show CDR1 as LNHDA and CDR2 as SQIVND (reference sequence). The CDR3 consists of 14 residues. Trimming shortened V by 5 bases and J by 7 bases, and 17 bases separated the two germline ends. Full variable domain (missing parts from reference TRBV19 and TRBJ1-2): DGGITQSPKYLFRKEGQNVTLSCEQNLNHDAMYWYRQDPGQGLRLIYYSQIVNDFQKGDIAEGYSVSREKKESFPLTVTSAQKNPTAFYLCASSPNPDKAGYTFGSGTRLTVV.

V and J are TRBV5-5 and TRBJ2-1, with 8 bases lining up with TRBD1. CDR3 length equals 16 residues. Per the germline V gene, CDR1 is SGHKS and CDR2 is YYEKEE (reference sequence). Trimming took 5 bases from V and 4 from J; bases not matched to a gene: 11. Here the CDR3 DNA reads TGTGCCAGCAGTTCATTCCAGGGGGCGTCGTACAATGAGCAGTTCTTC. It translates to CASSSFQGASYNEQFF.

The gene calls are TRBV12-3 or TRBV12-4 and TRBJ2-2; no reliable D call. Trimming stripped 2 bases from V and 5 bases from J, with 6 bases between. The CDR3 contains 13 residues. The CDR3 spells CASSLRRTGELFF. The DNA of the CDR3 is TGTGCCAGCAGTTTAAGGCGGACCGGGGAGCTGTTTTTT.

V is TRBV15 and J is TRBJ1-1; no clear D. This CDR3 comprises 14 residues. The V gene lost 2 bases and the J gene lost 4 bases, with 11 bases spanning the gap. Germline V gene lookup returns CDR1 LNHNV and CDR2 YYDKDF (reference sequence). The CDR3: CATSRLKVGTEAFF. Written as DNA, the CDR3 is TGTGCCACCAGCAGACTTAAGGTGGGCACTGAAGCTTTCTTT.

V is TRBV5-5 and J is TRBJ2-2; 7 nucleotides line up with TRBD1. The CDR3 length is 14 residues. CDR1 and CDR2 from the germline V gene are SGHKS and YYEKEE (reference sequence). Trimming at V came to 4 bases and at J to 6 bases, leaving 6 bases not matched to a gene. The chain's CDR3 is CASSLTTGAGELFF. The CDR3, as DNA: TGTGCCAGCAGCCTAACTACAGGGGCCGGGGAGCTGTTTTTT.

This clone was picked up a small number of times. The chain is built from TRBV6-1 and TRBJ1-2; D unclear. V lost 3 bases to trimming and J lost 4 bases, with 9 bases between them. This CDR3 is built from 13 residues. Germline loops: CDR1 MNHNS, CDR2 SASEGT. DNA of the CDR3: TGTGCCAGCAGTGAGACGGGTTTCTATGGCTACACCTTC. This codes for CASSETGFYGYTF.

The J gene is TRBJ1-5, the V gene TRBV30; D is unresolved. The CDR3 is made up of 16 amino acids. The V end lost 0 bases, the J end lost 0 bases, and 12 bases lay between the germline ends. Germline V CDR1 and CDR2: GTSNPN, SVGIG (reference sequence). CDR3 DNA: TGTGCCTGGAGTGTACAAGGGCAGCTTAGCAATCAGCCCCAGCATTTT. This encodes CAWSVQGQLSNQPQHF.

This rearrangement joins TRBV6-1 to TRBJ2-1; 7 bases agree with TRBD2. The CDR3 extends over 15 amino acids. J lost 2 bases, V lost 2 bases, and 3 bases had no gene match. CDR1 and CDR2 from the germline V gene are MNHNS and SASEGT. The CDR3 protein is CASSETGLAYNEQFF. The DNA for the CDR3 is TGTGCCAGCAGTGAAACAGGACTAGCCTACAATGAGCAGTTCTTC.

The V call is TRBV12-3 or TRBV12-4, the J call TRBJ1-2; tentatively, D is TRBD1 (6 bases). The CDR3 runs 12 residues. V was trimmed by 7 bases and J by 6 bases, leaving 12 bases between them. CDR3 loop: CASTSRGDGYTF. DNA of the CDR3: TGTGCCAGCACCTCGAGGGGGGATGGCTACACCTTC.

This chain uses TRBV3-1 (or the pseudogene TRBV3-2) with TRBJ2-1, with TRBD2 matching 10 bases. Germline lookup yields CDR1 LGHDT and CDR2 YNNKEL (reference sequence). The CDR3 runs 15 residues. After removal of 1 base from V and 7 bases from J, the junction contained 4 bases not matched to a gene. The CDR3 DNA is TGTGCCAGCAGCCAAGCACTAGCGGGGAGTAATGAGCAGTTCTTC. Its translation is CASSQALAGSNEQFF.

This clone was observed a few times. This rearrangement joins TRBV5-1 to TRBJ1-1; 9 positions match TRBD1. V was clipped by 4 bases and J by 0 bases; unmatched bases: 4. The CDR3 consists of 15 residues. The V gene's germline CDR1 is SGHRS and CDR2 YFSETQ. The CDR3 nucleotides are TGCGCCAGCAGCACGGGGACAGGGTTGAACACTGAAGCTTTCTTT. It specifies CASSTGTGLNTEAFF.

A few counts support this clone. The V call is TRBV19, the J call TRBJ1-5; 8 bases align to TRBD1. The germline V gene encodes CDR1 LNHDA and CDR2 SQIVND (reference sequence). Trimming took 5 bases from V and 4 from J; bases not matched to a gene: 7. The CDR3 covers 15 residues. DNA of the CDR3: TGTGCCAGTAGTCACGGACAGGGTTTTAATCAGCCCCAGCATTTT. It is translated as CASSHGQGFNQPQHF.